This T cell receptor beta chain was documented in a study of shared clonotypes between healthy human individuals. Deep-level running was used for the assay. The method was immunoSEQ multiplex PCR; TCRdb's version includes in-frame clones alone and lacks a portion of them. This sample has 600,000 or so clones; about 95% occur once, and the top ten carry approximately 0.11%. As defined, naive CD8 cells were CD45RO-negative and positively selected for CCR7, with terminally differentiated effector memory CD45RA+ cells excluded. Germline CDR1 is SGDLS and CDR2 is YYNGEE. V lost 0 bases and J lost 6; bases outside the gene matches: 4. This CDR3 is 14 amino acids long. Findings of the study overall: Clonotype sharing among donors was thought likely to change with sequencing depth.

Comments on this clone: No antigen is known for it.

The TCR sequence derives from a woman in her twenties or thirties in good health. The sequencing input was naive CD8+ T cells sorted from blood. The chain is built from TRBV9 and TRBJ2-7, with 9 bases fitting TRBD1. The chain's CDR3 is CASSVDRGLGEQYF. The CDR3 bases are TGTGCCAGCAGCGTAGACAGGGGGCTTGGCGAGCAGTACTTC.